This T cell receptor beta chain is drawn from a study of blood T cell repertoires in COVID-19 (dated by TCRdb to the early 2020s). Regarding the study in general: Samples from collaborators originated in the United States, Italy and Spain and spanned both the acute and convalescent phases of COVID-19. The material from the prospective study consisted of cDNA or gDNA derived from T cells, B-cell-depleted T cells, or PBMCs. Subjects who had been exposed to COVID-19, were actively infected with it, or had recovered from it provided the deeply sampled blood TCRbeta repertoires that made up the dataset. The repertoires were made available in a free public database intended to serve as a resource for research on the immune response to SARS-CoV-2. The samples were drawn from two sources: the first 160 participants of the ongoing ImmuneRACE study, and fewer than 1,500 subjects contributed by 6 global collaborators. A de-identified subject ID, COVID-19 status, age in years and sex were almost always included in the sample metadata. Where available, HLA class I and class II types were taken from metadata supplied by the sample provider and were not determined by assay-based typing.

To note about this clone: This clone's antigen is unknown. The record has no base qualities; no much larger clone is one base away.

TCRbeta CDR3 regions were amplified from genomic DNA using the immunoSEQ Assay, a bias-controlled multiplex PCR. The study's own analysis went as follows. The number of nucleated cells in each sample was estimated from the amplification of reference gene primers within the assay. To quantify the absolute abundance of each unique TCRbeta CDR3 rearrangement, sequence reads were collapsed and filtered. For each sample, productive Simpson clonality was calculated as the square root of Simpson's diversity index over productive rearrangements. Drawn from immuneACCESS, this table holds only the in-frame rearrangements with V and J called that TCRdb kept. Clones are partly lost; checked studies trace under half to an unresolved V gene and leave the rest unexplained. V and J calls and clone size follow that table, whereas D and trimming were derived from the DNA. The sample data list about 93,000 clones, and roughly nine tenths of these were observed just once. Clones ranked in the top ten supply about 1.6% of the sample.

The collaborating institutions used their own protocols to collect whole blood in K2EDTA tubes. Collaborator samples were shipped for TCRbeta analysis as frozen whole blood, isolated PBMCs, or DNA extracted from either sample type. Beyond this particular receptor, the publication reports: The quantity of clinical and demographic metadata differed by source and by participant and was supplied without curation.

V and J are trimmed by 3 bases and 3 bases, and the gene matches miss 8 bases of the junction. Looking up the germline V gene yields CDR1 SGHVS and CDR2 FQNEAQ. From cysteine to phenylalanine, the CDR3 is 15 amino acids long. Left in the record is the CDR3 DNA by itself, 45 bases read in frame from the first base. The chain is made from TRBV7-8 and TRBJ2-7, with TRBD1 identical over 7 junction bases. Sequencing was performed on peripheral blood. The sequence came from a human donor with active COVID-19. The donor label of this sample is uncertain. The CDR3 protein is CASSFWKGAVYEQYF. The base sequence is TGTGCCAGCAGCTTTTGGAAGGGGGCTGTCTACGAGCAGTACTTC.